This T cell receptor (beta chain) was profiled in a study of OX40 agonist ivuxolimab in advanced cancers. About the study as a whole: The costimulatory receptor OX40 (CD134) was targeted by ivuxolimab, a fully human IgG2 agonistic monoclonal antibody. Intravenous ivuxolimab was administered to patients every 2 weeks at six dose levels: 0.01, 0.1, 0.3, 1.5, 3 and 10 mg/kg. Of the 50 to 55 patients in dose escalation, some 19 had hepatocellular carcinoma, approximately 15 had melanoma, 9 had renal cell carcinoma and 9 had head and neck cancer. The dose-escalation cohort was about 83% male with a mean age of about 54 years, ranging from about 23 to 85. Patients were allowed to have had prior anti-PD-1, anti-PD-L1 or anti-CTLA-4 therapy, and 40% of the dose-escalation patients had previously received checkpoint inhibitors. Partial responses were achieved by three dose-escalation patients, of whom one had hepatocellular carcinoma and two had cutaneous melanoma. Peripheral TCRbeta sequencing aimed to test whether ivuxolimab altered TCR sequence diversity and caused clonal T-cell expansion. The paper reports the monotherapy dose-escalation portion (N of about 54 patients) of the phase I ivuxolimab trial. Here is what the overall study found, with its caveats: Partial responders in the 0.1-3.0 mg/kg groups had among the lowest normalized peripheral clonal expansion, especially among CD8+ T cells. The antigen specificity of the peripheral T cells that underwent clonal expansion was not determined. Low levels of normalized T-cell clonal expansion were also seen in some patients who did not respond. Clonal expansion of both CD4+ and CD8+ blood T cells was observed from baseline to week 6 at doses 0.1 to 3.0 mg/kg. After ivuxolimab, CD8+ T cells had more expanded clones than CD4+ T cells on average.

Genomic DNA was isolated from the sorted cells so that the TCRbeta CDR3 region could be sequenced. TCRbeta CDR3 regions were sequenced using the immunoSEQ Assay. The immuneACCESS repertoire file appears here via TCRdb, limited to in-frame rearrangements. These files lack a portion of the clones; in checked studies, under half of the deficit traces to unresolved V genes, and the cause of the others is not known. The sample profile shows some 25,000 clones; over 65% of them were found once. The ten largest clones take up 1.4% to 1.5% of the sample. The CDR3, from cysteine to phenylalanine, totals 13 residues. The only DNA kept is the CDR3, 39 bases in frame from the first base. Trimming at the junction amounts to 0 bases on V and 4 bases on J, and the germline ends lie 5 bases apart. CDR1 and CDR2, per the germline V gene, are SGHTS and YDEGEE. For this clone: The antigen this receptor binds is unknown. There are no base qualities to consult, and no much larger clone falls within one base.

The trial excluded patients who had a history of autoimmune disease or were on systemic immunosuppression. Peripheral blood for TCR sequencing was drawn from every dose cohort at baseline, at cycle 4 day 1 and at cycle 7 day 1. The samples were taken from a phase I, first-in-human, multicenter, open-label dose-escalation trial of ivuxolimab. Adults with locally advanced or metastatic melanoma, renal cell, hepatocellular, or head and neck squamous cell carcinoma were enrolled in the trial. Before TCR sequencing, CD4+ and CD8+ T cells were separately sorted from peripheral blood. This TCR derives from an adult with an advanced solid tumor such as melanoma, head and neck, liver or kidney cancer. The chain is made from TRBV5-8 and TRBJ1-3, with an unclear D gene assignment. Sequencing was performed on CD4+ or CD8+ T cells sorted from blood, taken in a trial of the OX40 agonist ivuxolimab. CDR3 protein: CASSLAKGNTIYF. The nucleotide sequence reads TGTGCCAGCAGCTTGGCTAAGGGAAACACCATATATTTT.